Presented here are 9 T cell receptor beta chains from one specimen sequenced in a study of immune evolution from preneoplasia to lung adenocarcinoma. TCRdb's copy holds only in-frame clones and misses some; the assay was immunoSEQ multiplex PCR. The sample lists around 6,200 clones, roughly 77% seen once, with about 22% in the top ten. The specimen was FFPE adjacent normal lung tissue. Every receptor here comes from a person aged 60-79 years with lung adenocarcinoma.

Here the CDR3 reads CASSGTSANIQYF. The CDR3 nucleotides are TGTGCCAGCAGCGGGACTAGCGCAAACATTCAGTACTTC. J is TRBJ2-4 and V is TRBV7-2, with 10 bases that match TRBD2. The CDR3 length is 13 residues. Per germline, CDR1 SGHTA and CDR2 FQGNSA. J lost 6 bases, V lost 5 bases, and 1 base had no gene match.

The rearrangement joins TRBV6-1 to TRBJ2-1, with 8 positions matching TRBD1. This CDR3 has 15 residues. The germline V gene encodes CDR1 MNHNS and CDR2 SASEGT. V was pared by 6 bases and J by 1 base, with 5 bases of the junction left unmatched. CDR3 amino acids: CASSGQGGSYNEQFF. The DNA for the CDR3 is TGTGCCAGCAGCGGACAGGGTGGGTCCTACAATGAGCAGTTCTTC.

The rearrangement links TRBV11-2 to TRBJ1-2; 10 bases agree with TRBD1. V lost 4 bases to trimming and J lost 5 bases; unmatched junction nucleotides: 4. This CDR3 has 14 residues. Germline assignment: CDR1 SGHAT and CDR2 FQNNGV. The CDR3 DNA reads as TGTGCCAGCAGCTCGGACAGGGGGTTTTATGGCTACACCTTC. This translates into CASSSDRGFYGYTF.

The rearrangement uses TRBV5-1 and TRBJ1-1, with D uncertain. Trimming removed 0 bases from V and 4 bases from J, with 13 bases in between. Germline CDR1 reads SGHRS; CDR2 reads YFSETQ. This CDR3 has 15 amino acids. CDR3 in amino acids: CASSLEGRYGTEAFF. Here the CDR3 DNA reads TGCGCCAGCAGCTTGGAAGGGCGGTACGGCACTGAAGCTTTCTTT.

The chain employs TRBV6-5 and TRBJ2-1; 8 nucleotides match TRBD1. CDR1 MNHEY and CDR2 SVGAGI come from the germline V gene. V lost 5 bases and J lost 10; bases outside the gene matches: 13. The CDR3 runs to 15 residues. The CDR3 DNA follows: TGTGCCAGCAGTACTCTCACCGGGACAGGAGGAGAGCAGTTCTTC. Translated: CASSTLTGTGGEQFF.

Worth noting for this clone: Other DNA sequences within the sample encode an identical CDR3. The CDR3 loop is CASSAQGDYGYTF. CDR3 in DNA: TGTGCCAGCAGTGCTCAGGGGGACTATGGCTACACCTTC. The V gene is TRBV28, the J gene TRBJ1-2, with 7 bases identical to TRBD1. Trimming took 5 bases from V and 3 from J; bases not matched to a gene: 3. The germline V gene encodes CDR1 MDHEN and CDR2 SYDVKM. CDR3 length: 13 amino acids.

This clone was seen just once. This chain links TRBV28 with TRBJ2-5, with TRBD2 identical over 7 bases. The J call may be incorrect, as the DNA end agrees better with TRBJ2-7. This CDR3 region has 13 residues. Germline loops: CDR1 MDHEN, CDR2 SYDVKM. The CDR3 reads CASSWEGTYEQYF. The CDR3 DNA is TGTGCCAGCAGCTGGGAGGGAACCTACGAGCAGTACTTC.

V is TRBV29-1 and J is TRBJ2-7; 11 bases align to TRBD2. The V segment lost 2 bases and the J segment 2 bases; nucleotides outside the gene matches: 5. Germline V gene data show CDR1 as SQVTM and CDR2 as ANQGSEA. CDR3 length: 15 residues. For the CDR3, the DNA is TGCAGCGTTGAACTAGCGGGAGGCCCGACCTACGAGCAGTACTTC. Translation gives CSVELAGGPTYEQYF.

The rearrangement links TRBV6-4 to TRBJ1-1, with D perhaps TRBD1 (5 bases). The CDR3 runs to 13 residues. V lost 6 bases and J 4 bases, leaving 12 bases between the germline ends. Germline V gives CDR1 MRHNA, CDR2 SNTAGT. CDR3 amino acids: CASSSGPGTEAFF. CDR3 DNA sequence: TGTGCCAGCAGCTCAGGGCCGGGCACTGAAGCTTTCTTT.